Detailed here is one TCR beta chain. The data derive from a study of T cell responses to AZD1222 COVID-19 vaccine. Method: immunoSEQ multiplex PCR; TCRdb's copy keeps in-frame clones and lacks some. Here the sample spans roughly 200,000 clones, 90% to 95% being singletons. CDR1 is SGHAT, CDR2 FQNNGV, per germline. The CDR3 is made up of 14 amino acids. The V end was cut by 3 bases, the J end by 8 bases, with 16 bases between. The chain links TRBV11-2 to TRBJ1-1; no clear D gene. This sample comprised peripheral blood, obtained 28 days after the second dose of the MenACWY control vaccine. The receptor comes from an adult who received the MenACWY meningococcal vaccine as a control. Here the CDR3 reads CASSFDKVRAEAFF. The CDR3, as DNA: TGTGCCAGCAGCTTTGATAAAGTGCGGGCAGAAGCTTTCTTT.